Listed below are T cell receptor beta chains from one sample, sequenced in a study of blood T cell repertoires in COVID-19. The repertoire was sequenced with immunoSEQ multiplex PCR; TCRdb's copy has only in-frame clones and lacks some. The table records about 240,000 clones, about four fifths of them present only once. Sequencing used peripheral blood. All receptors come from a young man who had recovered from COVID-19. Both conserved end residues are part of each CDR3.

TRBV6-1	CASSEAGGTKGETQYF
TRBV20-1	CSASGRDEQYF
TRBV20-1	CSASRPSGGGDEQYF
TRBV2	CASREPGVQPQHF
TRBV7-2	CASSLAGLAGGTDTQYF
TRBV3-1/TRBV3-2	CASSQTSGEDTQYF
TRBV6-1	CASSETFGGARGDTQYF
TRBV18	CASATGQETQYF
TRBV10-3	CAIREPGQFGGQITDTQYF
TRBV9	CASGARQGGNSPLHF
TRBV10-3	CAISDPSGGINSPLHF
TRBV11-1	CATALAGEQFF
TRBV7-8	CASSTTRQVGQYF
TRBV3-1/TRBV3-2	CASSHGGREQYF
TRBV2	CASLRSSYEQYF
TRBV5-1	CASSFRGVDEKLFF
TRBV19	CASSIRTGGTYGYTF
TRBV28	CASSLSISGNTIYF
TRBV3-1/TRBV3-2	CASSQVSPRNSGNTIYF
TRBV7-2	CASSLLALDTQYF
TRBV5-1	CASSLSGTGGLGNEQFF
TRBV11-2	CASSLGTGAYEQYF
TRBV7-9	CASSPGVNSNQPQHF
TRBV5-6	CASSRGFRQGAYEQFF
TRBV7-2	CASTKTTGSGRDTQYF
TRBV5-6	CASSLIEDTQYF
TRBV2	CASSEGWGPATGYTF
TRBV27	CASSLPPLRGGGTGELFF
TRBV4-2	CASSLSAPRRGGQETQYF
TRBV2	CASRAQGANYGYTF
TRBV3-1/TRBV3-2	CASSPKSGTGNFYGYTF
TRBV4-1	CASSQDPSGTYTQYF
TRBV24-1	CATRDPSGGTRLETQYF
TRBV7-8	CASSFDLSTEAFF
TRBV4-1	CASSPRETNYGYTF
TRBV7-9	CASSWTSGTDTQYF
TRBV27	CASSLSPLAGGETQYF
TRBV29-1	CSVSGQGNEKLFF
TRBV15	CATSTGEGNTIYF
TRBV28	CAGRRQDHTEAFF
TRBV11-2	CASSLVSGQGPYEQYF
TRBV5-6	CASSTRTVNTEAFF
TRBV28	CASSLGRGTEAFF
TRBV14	CASSQVSGNGELFF
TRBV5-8	CASSLISRGAVIQYF
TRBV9	CASSPRPSANEQYF
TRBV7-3	CASGQETDTQYF
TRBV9	CASVPGGGKNNEQFF
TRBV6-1	CASSEYLDYNQPQHF
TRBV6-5	CASNFRDSFNYGYTF
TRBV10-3	CATNLQGADYGYTF
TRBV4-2	CASSLLPGESEKLFF
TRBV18	CASSPEIYQPQHF
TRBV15	CATSLGGQGAYEQFF
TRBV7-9	CASSPPLGGNNEQFF
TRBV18	CASSPRTENSPLHF
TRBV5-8	CASSSGTGPDGYTF
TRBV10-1	CASSEKRTGSDTQYF
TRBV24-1	CATSDPDRAGDTQYF